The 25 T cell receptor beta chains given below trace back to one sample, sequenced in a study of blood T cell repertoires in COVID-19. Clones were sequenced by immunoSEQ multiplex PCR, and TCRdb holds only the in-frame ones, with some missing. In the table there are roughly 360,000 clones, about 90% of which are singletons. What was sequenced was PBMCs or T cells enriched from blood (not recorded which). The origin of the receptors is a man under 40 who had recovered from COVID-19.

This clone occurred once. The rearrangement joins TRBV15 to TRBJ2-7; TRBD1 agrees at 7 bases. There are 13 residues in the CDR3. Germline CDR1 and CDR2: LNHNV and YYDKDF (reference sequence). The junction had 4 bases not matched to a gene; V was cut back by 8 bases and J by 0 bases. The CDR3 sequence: CATQGQTSYEQYF. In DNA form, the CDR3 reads TGTGCCACCCAGGGACAGACCTCCTACGAGCAGTACTTC. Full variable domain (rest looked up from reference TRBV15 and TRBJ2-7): DAMVIQNPRYQVTQFGKPVTLSCSQTLNHNVMYWYQQKSSQAPKLLFHYYDKDFNNEADTPDNFQSRRPNTSFCFLDIRSPGLGDTAMYLCATQGQTSYEQYFGPGTRLTVT.

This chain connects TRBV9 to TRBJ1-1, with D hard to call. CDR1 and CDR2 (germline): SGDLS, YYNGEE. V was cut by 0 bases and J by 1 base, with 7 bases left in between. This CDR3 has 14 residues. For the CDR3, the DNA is TGTGCCAGCAGCGTAGTTCCCCGGAACACTGAAGCTTTCTTT. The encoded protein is CASSVVPRNTEAFF.

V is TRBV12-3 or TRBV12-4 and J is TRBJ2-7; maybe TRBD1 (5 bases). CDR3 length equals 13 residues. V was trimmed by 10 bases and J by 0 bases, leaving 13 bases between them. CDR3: CATGHVNSYEQYF. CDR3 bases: TGTGCCACCGGACATGTAAACTCCTACGAGCAGTACTTC.

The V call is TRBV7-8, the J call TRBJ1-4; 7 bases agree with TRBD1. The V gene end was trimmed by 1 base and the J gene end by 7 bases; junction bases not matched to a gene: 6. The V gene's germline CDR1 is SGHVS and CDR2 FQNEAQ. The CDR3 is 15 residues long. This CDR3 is CASSLGQGGGEKLFF. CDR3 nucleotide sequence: TGTGCCAGCAGCTTAGGACAGGGTGGGGGTGAAAAACTGTTTTTT.

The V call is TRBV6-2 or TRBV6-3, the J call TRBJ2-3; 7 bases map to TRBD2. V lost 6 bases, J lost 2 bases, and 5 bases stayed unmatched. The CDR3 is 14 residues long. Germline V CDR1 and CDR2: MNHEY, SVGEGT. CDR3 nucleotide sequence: TGTGCCAGCAGCAGCGGGGATCCCACAGATACGCAGTATTTT. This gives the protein CASSSGDPTDTQYF.

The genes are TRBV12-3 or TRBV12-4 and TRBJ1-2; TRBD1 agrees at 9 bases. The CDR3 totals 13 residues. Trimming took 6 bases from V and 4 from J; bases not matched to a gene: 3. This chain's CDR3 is CASRTGGGYGYTF. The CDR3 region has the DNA TGTGCCAGCAGAACAGGGGGCGGCTATGGCTACACCTTC.

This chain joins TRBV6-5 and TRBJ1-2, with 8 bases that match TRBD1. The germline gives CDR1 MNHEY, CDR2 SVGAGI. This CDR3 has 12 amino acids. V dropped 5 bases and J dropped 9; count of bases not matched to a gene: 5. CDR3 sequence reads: CASSQDRESYTF. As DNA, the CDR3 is TGTGCCAGCAGTCAGGACAGGGAGAGCTACACCTTC.

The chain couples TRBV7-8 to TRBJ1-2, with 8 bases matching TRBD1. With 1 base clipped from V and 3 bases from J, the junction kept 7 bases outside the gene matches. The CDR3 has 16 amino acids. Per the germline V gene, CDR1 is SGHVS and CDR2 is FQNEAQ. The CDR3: CASSLEHPGGYYGYTF. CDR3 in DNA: TGTGCCAGCAGCTTAGAACACCCAGGGGGCTACTATGGCTACACCTTC.

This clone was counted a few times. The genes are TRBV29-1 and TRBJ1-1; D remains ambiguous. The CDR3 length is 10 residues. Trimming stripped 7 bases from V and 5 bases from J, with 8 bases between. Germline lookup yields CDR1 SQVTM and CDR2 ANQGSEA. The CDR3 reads CSAGKTEAFF. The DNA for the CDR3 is TGCAGCGCCGGGAAGACTGAAGCTTTCTTT.

CDR3 nucleotide sequence: TGTGCCAGCAGCTTAGCCCAGGGCGGTAACTATGGCTACACCTTC. It translates to CASSLAQGGNYGYTF. The V gene is TRBV7-2, the J gene TRBJ1-2; the D gene is possibly TRBD1 (5 bases). Germline V gives CDR1 SGHTA, CDR2 FQGNSA. V was clipped by 0 bases and J by 1 base, with 9 bases between them. CDR3 length equals 15 residues.

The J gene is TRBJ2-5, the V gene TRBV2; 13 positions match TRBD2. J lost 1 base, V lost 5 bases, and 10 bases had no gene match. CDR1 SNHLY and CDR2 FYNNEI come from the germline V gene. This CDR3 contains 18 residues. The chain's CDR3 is CASSRLAGGLNFQETQYF. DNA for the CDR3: TGTGCCAGCAGTAGACTAGCGGGGGGCCTCAACTTCCAAGAGACCCAGTACTTC.

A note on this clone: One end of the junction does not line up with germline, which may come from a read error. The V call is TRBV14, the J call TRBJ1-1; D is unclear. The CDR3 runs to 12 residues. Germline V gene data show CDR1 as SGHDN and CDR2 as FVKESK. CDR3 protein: CASTQGNSEAFF. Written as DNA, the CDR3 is TGTGCCAGCACCCAAGGGAACAGTGAAGCTTTCTTT.

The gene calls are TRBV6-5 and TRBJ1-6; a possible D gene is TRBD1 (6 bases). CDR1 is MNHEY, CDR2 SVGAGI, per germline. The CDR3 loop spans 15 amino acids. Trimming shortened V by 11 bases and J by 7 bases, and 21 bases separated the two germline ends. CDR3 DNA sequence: TGTGCCTCAGGACCCCCGGAGGACAGAAATTCACCCCTCCACTTT. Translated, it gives CASGPPEDRNSPLHF.

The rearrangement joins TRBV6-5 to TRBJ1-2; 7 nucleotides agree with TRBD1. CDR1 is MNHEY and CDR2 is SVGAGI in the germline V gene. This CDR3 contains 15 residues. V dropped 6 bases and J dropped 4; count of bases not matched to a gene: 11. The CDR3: CASSRQGRDPYGYTF. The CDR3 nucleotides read TGTGCCAGCAGCCGACAGGGCCGGGATCCCTATGGCTACACCTTC.

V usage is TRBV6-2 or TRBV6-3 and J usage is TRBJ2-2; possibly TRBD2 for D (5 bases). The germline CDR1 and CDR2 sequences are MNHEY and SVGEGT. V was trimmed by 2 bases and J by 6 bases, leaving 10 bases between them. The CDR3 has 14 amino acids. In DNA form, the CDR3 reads TGTGCCAGCAGTTACGTTTGGAGGCCCGGGGAGCTGTTTTTT. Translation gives CASSYVWRPGELFF.

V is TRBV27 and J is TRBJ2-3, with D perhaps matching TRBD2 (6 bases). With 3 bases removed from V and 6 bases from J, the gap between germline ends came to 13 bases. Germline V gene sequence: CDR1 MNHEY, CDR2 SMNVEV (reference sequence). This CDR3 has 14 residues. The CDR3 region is CASSFRASEDTQYF. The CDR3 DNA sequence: TGTGCCAGCAGTTTCAGGGCTAGCGAGGATACGCAGTATTTT.

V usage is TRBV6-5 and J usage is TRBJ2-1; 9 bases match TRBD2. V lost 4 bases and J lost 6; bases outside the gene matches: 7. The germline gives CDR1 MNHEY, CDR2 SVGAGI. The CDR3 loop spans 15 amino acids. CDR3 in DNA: TGTGCCAGCAGTTTAGGGACTAGCTGGGGCAATGAGCAGTTCTTC. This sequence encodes CASSLGTSWGNEQFF.

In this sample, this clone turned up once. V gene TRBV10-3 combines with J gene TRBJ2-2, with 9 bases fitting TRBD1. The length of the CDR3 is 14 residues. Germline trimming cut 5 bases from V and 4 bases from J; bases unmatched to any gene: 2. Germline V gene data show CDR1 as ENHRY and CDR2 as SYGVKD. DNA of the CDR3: TGTGCCATCAGTTCGGACAGGGGCACCGGGGAGCTGTTTTTT. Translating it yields CAISSDRGTGELFF.

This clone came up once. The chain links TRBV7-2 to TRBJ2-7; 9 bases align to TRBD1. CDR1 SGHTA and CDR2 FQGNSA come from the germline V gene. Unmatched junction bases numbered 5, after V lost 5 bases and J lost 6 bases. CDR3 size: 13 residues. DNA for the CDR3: TGTGCCAGCAGCATGAACAGGGGGCTCGAGCAGTACTTC. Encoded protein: CASSMNRGLEQYF.

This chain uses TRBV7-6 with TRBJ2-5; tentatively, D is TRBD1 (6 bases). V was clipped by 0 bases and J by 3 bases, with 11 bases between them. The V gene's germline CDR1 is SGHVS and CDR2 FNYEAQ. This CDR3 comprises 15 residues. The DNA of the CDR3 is TGTGCCAGCAGCTTAGCGACGCGGACAGAAGAGACCCAGTACTTC. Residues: CASSLATRTEETQYF.

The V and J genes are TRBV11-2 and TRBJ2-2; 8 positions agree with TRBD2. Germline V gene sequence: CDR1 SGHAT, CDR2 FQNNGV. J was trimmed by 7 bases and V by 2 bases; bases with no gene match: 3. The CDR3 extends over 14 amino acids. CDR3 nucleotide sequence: TGTGCCAGCAGCTTAAGCGGGGGCATCGGGGAGCTGTTTTTT. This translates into CASSLSGGIGELFF. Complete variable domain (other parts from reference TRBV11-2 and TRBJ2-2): EAGVAQSPRYKIIEKRQSVAFWCNPISGHATLYWYQQILGQGPKLLIQFQNNGVVDDSQLPKDRFSAERLKGVDSTLKIQPAKLEDSAVYLCASSLSGGIGELFFGEGSRLTVL.

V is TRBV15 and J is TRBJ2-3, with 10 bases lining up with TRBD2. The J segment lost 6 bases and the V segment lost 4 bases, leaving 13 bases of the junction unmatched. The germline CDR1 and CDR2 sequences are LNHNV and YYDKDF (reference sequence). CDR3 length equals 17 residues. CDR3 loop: CATSIPAGGALRDTQYF. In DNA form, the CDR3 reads TGTGCCACCAGCATCCCAGCGGGGGGGGCCCTGCGCGATACGCAGTATTTT.

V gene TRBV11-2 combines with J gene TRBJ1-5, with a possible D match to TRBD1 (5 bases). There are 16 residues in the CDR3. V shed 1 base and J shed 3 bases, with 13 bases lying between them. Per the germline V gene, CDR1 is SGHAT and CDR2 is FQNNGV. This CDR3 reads CASSLGPRQFNQPQHF. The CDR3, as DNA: TGTGCCAGCAGCTTAGGCCCCCGACAGTTCAATCAGCCCCAGCATTTT.

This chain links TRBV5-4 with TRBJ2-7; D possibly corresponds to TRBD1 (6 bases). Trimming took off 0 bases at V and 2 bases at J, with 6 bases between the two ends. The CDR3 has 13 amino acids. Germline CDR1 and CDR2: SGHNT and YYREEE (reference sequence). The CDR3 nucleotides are TGTGCCAGCAGCTTGGACAGGGCCTACGAGCAGTACTTC. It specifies CASSLDRAYEQYF. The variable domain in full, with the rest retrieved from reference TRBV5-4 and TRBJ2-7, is ETGVTQSPTHLIKTRGQQVTLRCSSQSGHNTVSWYQQALGQGPQFIFQYYREEENGRGNFPPRFSGLQFPNYSSELNVNALELDDSALYLCASSLDRAYEQYFGPGTRLTVT.

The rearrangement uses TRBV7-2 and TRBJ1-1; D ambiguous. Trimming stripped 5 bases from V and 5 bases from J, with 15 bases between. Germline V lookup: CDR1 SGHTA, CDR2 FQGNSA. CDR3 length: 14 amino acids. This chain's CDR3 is CASSPNPAGTEAFF. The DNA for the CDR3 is TGTGCCAGCAGCCCAAACCCCGCCGGGACTGAAGCTTTCTTT.